This is a list of T cell receptor beta chains from one sample in a study of cytotoxic CD8 clonotypes in ibrutinib-treated CLL. Some clones are missing from TCRdb's copy, which holds only in-frame ones; the method was immunoSEQ multiplex PCR. The table records fewer than 10,000 clones, 60% to 80% of them present only once. This specimen was PBMCs, taken before ibrutinib treatment. These receptors were collected from a human donor with chronic lymphocytic leukemia. Both conserved end residues are part of each CDR3. Each record gives: V gene, J gene, D gene, clone size, CDR3 DNA, CDR3 protein. D genes are given only for firm matches. Expanded clones are given a class, and other clones once, few, many or no size at all.

TRBV28,TRBJ2-6,-,-,TGTGCCAGCAGTTTCTACAGGTACTCTGGGGCCAACGTCCTGACTTTC,CASSFYRYSGANVLTF
TRBV2,TRBJ1-1,-,-,TGTGCCAGCTGTGATAGGAGTTGCACTGAAGCTTTCTTT,CASCDRSCTEAFF
TRBV6-6,TRBJ2-1,-,-,TGTGCCAGCAGTTACGGGGAATACAATGAGCAGTTCTTC,CASSYGEYNEQFF
TRBV29-1,TRBJ1-2,-,-,TGCAGCGTTGGCTCCACAGGAACAGGGGGCTACACCTTC,CSVGSTGTGGYTF
TRBV5-1,TRBJ1-1,TRBD1,-,TGCGCCAGCAGCCCGACAGGGGGGAACACTGAAGCTTTCTTT,CASSPTGGNTEAFF
TRBV10-2,TRBJ2-3,-,-,TGCGCCAGCAGTGGGGGGATGGTCACAGATACGCAGTATTTT,CASSGGMVTDTQYF
TRBV7-2,TRBJ2-7,-,-,TGTGCCAGCAGCAACTCGGACGGAGCCTACGAGCAGTACTTC,CASSNSDGAYEQYF
TRBV6-1,TRBJ2-1,TRBD2,-,TGTGCCAGCAGGGATTGGGACTACGTCGATGAGCAGTTCTTC,CASRDWDYVDEQFF
TRBV5-1,TRBJ2-3,-,few,TGCGCCAGCAGCTGGGGGGCGGGACTCACAGATACGCAGTATTTT,CASSWGAGLTDTQYF
TRBV29-1,TRBJ2-7,-,-,TGCAGCGTTGCCAGAACAGACTACGAGCAGTACTTC,CSVARTDYEQYF
TRBV10-3,TRBJ2-7,-,-,TGTGCCATCAGTGATTCCCAGGGTAGTAGCGAGCAGTACTTC,CAISDSQGSSEQYF
TRBV6-1,TRBJ2-7,TRBD1,-,TGTGCCAGCAGTCCATCGGGACAGACCTACGAGCAGTACTTC,CASSPSGQTYEQYF
TRBV5-3,TRBJ2-7,-,-,TGTGCCAGCAGCTCGTTCAGTGTCTACGAGCAGTACTTC,CASSSFSVYEQYF
TRBV19,TRBJ2-2,TRBD1,-,TGTGCCAGTAGTACGGGACAGGGAAACTACACCGGGGAGCTGTTTTTT,CASSTGQGNYTGELFF
TRBV10-3,TRBJ2-3,TRBD2,-,TGTGCCATCAGTGGAAGCGGGGGTTCCACAGATACGCAGTATTTT,CAISGSGGSTDTQYF
TRBV27,TRBJ2-7,TRBD1,-,TGTGCCAGCAGTTTACAGGGGGCAGGGGCCTACGAGCAGTACTTC,CASSLQGAGAYEQYF
TRBV5-6,TRBJ2-1,TRBD1,-,TGTGCCAGCAGCTTGGGGGGGACAGACTACAATGAGCAGTTCTTC,CASSLGGTDYNEQFF
TRBV18,TRBJ2-1,TRBD1,few,TGTGCCAGCTCACCGCCTCGACAGGGGGCGATTTACAATGAGCAGTTCTTC,CASSPPRQGAIYNEQFF
TRBV25-1,TRBJ1-4,TRBD1,-,TGTGCCAGCAGTGAATCGGGGACAGGAGGTTATGAAAAACTGTTTTTT,CASSESGTGGYEKLFF
TRBV20-1,TRBJ2-7,-,few,TGCAGTGCCAAAAGATACGAGCAGTACTTC,CSAKRYEQYF
TRBV19,TRBJ1-4,-,-,TGTGCCAGTAGTATATACAGGTCGGGTGAAAAACTGTTTTTT,CASSIYRSGEKLFF
TRBV18,TRBJ2-7,-,-,TGTGCCAGCTCACCATCCAGACAGGAGGGATACGAGCAGTACTTC,CASSPSRQEGYEQYF
TRBV7-8,TRBJ1-1,-,few,TGTGCCAGCAGCTTACTCCGGGACGGACAGAACACTGAAGCTTTCTTT,CASSLLRDGQNTEAFF
TRBV5-1,TRBJ2-1,TRBD2,-,TGCGCCAGCAGCTTGGTCTCGACTAGCGGGATGTTGAATGAGCAGTTCTTC,CASSLVSTSGMLNEQFF
TRBV5-6,TRBJ2-3,TRBD2,-,TGTGCCAGCAGCTTCGGGGGGAGAACAGATACGCAGTATTTT,CASSFGGRTDTQYF
TRBV7-2,TRBJ2-7,TRBD1,-,TGTGCCGGCAGCTTATTGGGACAGGGCTACGAGCAGTACTTC,CAGSLLGQGYEQYF
TRBV19,TRBJ1-4,-,-,TGTGCCAGTAGTATCCAGGGTCTAACTAATGAAAAACTGTTTTTT,CASSIQGLTNEKLFF
TRBV11-3,TRBJ1-2,TRBD1,-,TGTGCCAGCAGCACTCCGGGACAGGTCTATGGCTACACCTTC,CASSTPGQVYGYTF
TRBV19,TRBJ2-3,TRBD2,-,TGTGCCAGTAGTATGCAACTAGCGGGAGCAGATACGCAGTATTTT,CASSMQLAGADTQYF
TRBV9,TRBJ1-1,-,-,TGTGCCAGCAGCGTACGGACGGAAATGAACACTGAAGCTTTCTTT,CASSVRTEMNTEAFF
TRBV7-9,TRBJ2-7,-,-,TGTGCCAGCAGCCCCCTACTTGGCTACGAGCAGTACTTC,CASSPLLGYEQYF
TRBV15,TRBJ1-4,-,-,TGTGCCACCAGCCCCAGGACCCTTTTCGAAAAACTGTTTTTT,CATSPRTLFEKLFF
TRBV7-9,TRBJ2-1,-,-,TGTGCCAGCAGCCCCCAGGGCCCTCGCGAGGAGCAGTTCTTC,CASSPQGPREEQFF
TRBV7-2,TRBJ2-1,-,few,TGTGCCAGCAGCCGGGACTTGACCATTCAGCAGTTCTTC,CASSRDLTIQQFF
TRBV18,TRBJ2-1,-,-,TGTGCCAGCTCTCAAAAAGACCAGGGGGAGGGGTTCTTC,CASSQKDQGEGFF
TRBV9,TRBJ2-7,-,-,TGTGCCAGCAGCGAGCCGAACGGGGAGCAGTACTTC,CASSEPNGEQYF
TRBV5-4,TRBJ2-7,-,-,TGTGCCAGCAGCTTGGTTGGCTCCTACGAGCAGTACTTC,CASSLVGSYEQYF
TRBV7-2,TRBJ1-1,-,-,TGTGCCAGCAGCCCAGACTGGGGGTCGAACACTGAAGCTTTCTTT,CASSPDWGSNTEAFF
TRBV28,TRBJ1-2,-,-,TGTGCCAGCGGGTCCCCGTCGGCACTCGGCTACACCTTC,CASGSPSALGYTF
TRBV11-3,TRBJ2-1,TRBD2,-,TGTGCCAGCAGCTTATTCAGCGGGACCCACAATGAGCAGTTCTTC,CASSLFSGTHNEQFF
TRBV28,TRBJ2-7,TRBD2,few,TGTGCCAGCAGTTCCAGCGGGAGGGCCACCAAAGAGCAGTACTTC,CASSSSGRATKEQYF
TRBV5-1,TRBJ2-5,-,-,TGCGCCAGCAGCCGACAGGTCCGCCAAGAGACCCAGTACTTC,CASSRQVRQETQYF
TRBV9,TRBJ1-2,TRBD1,-,TGTGCCAGCAGCGGGACAGGGGCTAACTATGGCTACACCTTC,CASSGTGANYGYTF
TRBV2,TRBJ2-7,TRBD1,-,TGTGCCAGCAGTCACACAGGGGGCGGAACCTACGAGCAGTACTTC,CASSHTGGGTYEQYF
TRBV29-1,TRBJ2-3,TRBD2,-,TGCAGCGTTGAACCTGCGGGAGGGAGGATAGATACGCAGTATTTT,CSVEPAGGRIDTQYF
TRBV9,TRBJ1-2,-,-,TGTGCCAGCAGCCCCACCTCGGGTGCAACCTATGGCTACACCTTC,CASSPTSGATYGYTF
TRBV7-9,TRBJ2-7,TRBD1,-,TGTGCCAGCAGCTTCTCCGGGACAGGGGGCTTTTACGAGCAGTACTTC,CASSFSGTGGFYEQYF
TRBV27,TRBJ2-7,-,-,TGTGCCAGCAGCCCCAGGGGACCCTACGAGCAGTACTTC,CASSPRGPYEQYF
TRBV5-1,TRBJ2-2,TRBD2,-,TGCGCCAGCAGCGCCCTAGCGGACCCTCCCGGGGAGCTGTTTTTT,CASSALADPPGELFF
TRBV11-1,TRBJ2-3,-,-,TGTGCCAGCAGCTTCGTGCAGGTGACAGATACGCAGTATTTT,CASSFVQVTDTQYF
TRBV9,TRBJ2-3,-,-,TGTGCCAGCAGTAGATCCGGGGATACGCAGTATTTT,CASSRSGDTQYF
TRBV18,TRBJ1-1,TRBD1,-,TGTGCCAGCTCACCGGGAACAGGGGGCGCGAACACTGAAGCTTTCTTT,CASSPGTGGANTEAFF
TRBV7-9,TRBJ2-2,TRBD2,-,TGTGCCAGCAGCTACGAGACTAGCGGGAGGGCCTACGGGGAGCTGTTTTTT,CASSYETSGRAYGELFF
TRBV14,TRBJ1-2,-,-,TGTGCCAGCAGCCACCTAAGGGACACGGACTATGGCTACACCTTC,CASSHLRDTDYGYTF